The rows below give T cell receptor beta chains drawn from one sample of a study of Ad26.COV2.S vaccination and SARS-CoV-2 variants. The assay was immunoSEQ multiplex PCR, and TCRdb's table has in-frame clones only and misses some. The sample carries about 680,000 clones, roughly 90% recorded once. The sample consisted of peripheral blood, taken in a trial of Ad26.COV2.S vaccine versus placebo. The receptors were sampled from a person aged 18-65 years who received the Ad26.COV2.S COVID-19 vaccine or a placebo. CDR3s include the opening cysteine and the closing phenylalanine or tryptophan. A D gene is named only where the DNA matches it firmly. Where a row states a size, it is once, few, many or the class of an expanded clone; other rows omit it.

>.|TRBD1|TRBJ2-7|TRBV7-9
CASSPTGNEQYF
TGTGCCAGCAGCCCGACAGGGAACGAGCAGTACTTC
>.|TRBD2|TRBJ2-1|TRBV18
CASSRERGANLEQFF
TGTGCCAGCTCACGGGAGCGGGGGGCCAACCTTGAGCAGTTCTTC
>.|.|TRBJ1-2|TRBV19
CASSRGYGYTF
TGTGCCAGTAGTAGGGGCTATGGCTACACCTTC
>.|.|TRBJ2-1|TRBV6-4
CASSANPGTIHNEQFF
TGTGCCAGCAGTGCGAATCCCGGGACCATTCACAATGAGCAGTTCTTC
>.|.|TRBJ2-3|TRBV5-4
CASSLVAGAGTDTQYF
TGTGCCAGCAGCTTGGTGGCGGGGGCCGGTACAGATACGCAGTATTTT
>.|TRBD1|TRBJ1-6|TRBV28
CASSSSDRGSGSPLHF
TGTGCCAGCAGTTCCTCGGACAGGGGAAGTGGTTCACCCCTCCACTTT
>.|.|TRBJ1-1|TRBV7-8
CASSLVVKTEAFF
TGTGCCAGCAGCTTAGTGGTAAAGACTGAAGCTTTCTTT
>.|TRBD2|TRBJ2-1|TRBV12-3/TRBV12-4
CASSFGTREQFF
TGTGCCAGCAGTTTTGGGACTAGGGAGCAGTTCTTC
>.|TRBD1|TRBJ2-5|TRBV7-9
CASSLVGQGGKTQYF
TGTGCCAGCAGCTTAGTAGGACAGGGTGGGAAGACCCAGTACTTC
>once|.|TRBJ1-1|TRBV2
CASSEALPGEAFF
TGTGCCAGCAGTGAAGCGCTTCCGGGTGAAGCTTTCTTT
>.|TRBD2|TRBJ2-1|TRBV3-1/TRBV3-2
CASSSSGEHMNEQFF
TGTGCCAGCAGCTCTAGCGGGGAGCACATGAATGAGCAGTTCTTC
>.|.|TRBJ2-1|TRBV12-3/TRBV12-4
CASTSQGRNEQFF
TGTGCCAGCACTTCACAGGGTAGAAATGAGCAGTTCTTC
>.|TRBD2|TRBJ2-7|TRBV18
CASSPPGLAGDEQYF
TGTGCCAGCTCACCACCCGGACTAGCGGGGGACGAGCAGTACTTC
>.|TRBD1|TRBJ1-1|TRBV6-5
CASSYSRAAGGTEAFF
TGTGCCAGCAGTTACTCGAGGGCAGCAGGGGGCACTGAAGCTTTCTTT